The rows below give T cell receptor beta chains drawn from one sample of a study of T-cell reconstitution after alpha-beta-depleted transplantation in children. TCRdb called the PCR reads again in MiXCR, with one record for every CDR3 protein. This sample has roughly 350,000 distinct CDR3 sequences, with about 9.4% found just once. This specimen consisted of PBMCs from the stem cell graft donor, obtained from the stem cell graft. These receptors all stem from a human donor who donated a stem cell graft to a child with acute lymphoblastic leukemia. CDR3s include the opening cysteine and the closing phenylalanine or tryptophan. D genes are given only for firm matches. Clone size is stated in some rows and not others, as once, few, many or a class when expanded.

j_call: TRBJ2-1
d_call: TRBD2
v_call: TRBV5-1
clone_size: .
cdr3_aa: CASRSGLAGGFEQFF
cdr3_nt: TGCGCCAGCAGGTCGGGACTAGCGGGAGGGTTTGAGCAGTTCTTC

j_call: TRBJ2-7
d_call: .
v_call: TRBV27
clone_size: few
cdr3_aa: CASSYQSTAYEQYF
cdr3_nt: TGTGCCAGCAGTTATCAGTCCACCGCCTACGAGCAGTACTTC

j_call: TRBJ2-5
d_call: .
v_call: TRBV4-1
clone_size: many
cdr3_aa: CASSQAQLEETQYF
cdr3_nt: TGCGCCAGCAGCCAAGCCCAGCTTGAGGAGACCCAGTACTTC

j_call: TRBJ1-1
d_call: TRBD1
v_call: TRBV7-3
clone_size: .
cdr3_aa: CASSPRQGGEAFF
cdr3_nt: TGTGCCAGCAGCCCAAGACAGGGGGGAGAAGCTTTCTTT

j_call: TRBJ2-3
d_call: .
v_call: TRBV12-3/TRBV12-4
clone_size: many
cdr3_aa: CASNTRGIARNDTQYF
cdr3_nt: TGTGCCAGCAACACCCGGGGGATAGCGAGGAACGATACGCAGTATTTT

j_call: TRBJ2-3
d_call: .
v_call: TRBV27
clone_size: .
cdr3_aa: CASSLEGIPGGTDTQYF
cdr3_nt: TGTGCCAGCAGTTTAGAGGGAATCCCCGGGGGCACAGATACGCAGTATTTT

j_call: TRBJ2-1
d_call: .
v_call: TRBV7-3
clone_size: few
cdr3_aa: CASGPSPRDSYNEQFF
cdr3_nt: TGTGCCAGCGGGCCTAGCCCTCGTGATTCCTACAATGAGCAGTTCTTC

j_call: TRBJ2-3
d_call: TRBD1
v_call: TRBV12-3/TRBV12-4
clone_size: .
cdr3_aa: CASTGGDRGSSTDTQYF
cdr3_nt: TGTGCCAGCACTGGGGGGGACAGGGGTTCTAGCACAGATACGCAGTATTTT

j_call: TRBJ2-7
d_call: .
v_call: TRBV3-1
clone_size: few
cdr3_aa: CASSQEDWHEQYF
cdr3_nt: TGTGCCAGCAGCCAAGAGGATTGGCACGAGCAGTACTTC

j_call: TRBJ1-6
d_call: TRBD1
v_call: TRBV3-1
clone_size: .
cdr3_aa: CASSQRTGGRYNSPLHF
cdr3_nt: TGTGCCAGCAGCCAACGGACAGGGGGCCGATATAATTCACCCCTCCACTTT

j_call: TRBJ2-3
d_call: .
v_call: TRBV12-3/TRBV12-4
clone_size: many
cdr3_aa: CASAREATDTQYF
cdr3_nt: TGTGCCAGCGCTAGAGAGGCCACAGATACGCAGTATTTT

j_call: TRBJ2-7
d_call: TRBD2
v_call: TRBV7-2
clone_size: many
cdr3_aa: CASSLALSGPSYEQYF
cdr3_nt: TGTGCCAGCAGCTTAGCGCTTAGCGGGCCCTCCTACGAGCAGTACTTC

j_call: TRBJ1-2
d_call: .
v_call: TRBV7-2
clone_size: many
cdr3_aa: CASSLALTYGYTF
cdr3_nt: TGTGCCAGCAGCTTAGCACTAACGTATGGCTACACCTTC

j_call: TRBJ1-5
d_call: .
v_call: TRBV27
clone_size: few
cdr3_aa: CASSSRGGANNQPQHF
cdr3_nt: TGTGCCAGCAGTTCCCGGGGAGGGGCGAACAATCAGCCCCAGCATTTT

j_call: TRBJ1-2
d_call: .
v_call: TRBV7-9
clone_size: few
cdr3_aa: CASSYPGVVYGYTF
cdr3_nt: TGTGCCAGCAGCTACCCAGGAGTGGTCTATGGCTACACCTTC

j_call: TRBJ2-5
d_call: TRBD1
v_call: TRBV2
clone_size: many
cdr3_aa: CASRPTGGRETQYF
cdr3_nt: TGTGCCAGCAGGCCTACAGGGGGCCGAGAGACCCAGTACTTC

j_call: TRBJ2-1
d_call: TRBD2
v_call: TRBV20-1
clone_size: .
cdr3_aa: CSAHGLAGANGEQFF
cdr3_nt: TGCAGTGCTCACGGACTAGCGGGGGCCAACGGCGAGCAGTTCTTC

j_call: TRBJ2-5
d_call: .
v_call: TRBV7-2
clone_size: once
cdr3_aa: CASSLSRGIQETQYF
cdr3_nt: TGTGCCAGCAGCTTATCCCGGGGGATACAAGAGACCCAGTACTTC

j_call: TRBJ2-2
d_call: .
v_call: TRBV7-9
clone_size: few
cdr3_aa: CASSLGWTESGELFF
cdr3_nt: TGTGCCAGCAGCTTAGGCTGGACAGAGTCCGGGGAGCTGTTTTTT

j_call: TRBJ1-5
d_call: .
v_call: TRBV7-9
clone_size: many
cdr3_aa: CASSSWEAGNQPQHF
cdr3_nt: TGTGCCAGCAGCTCTTGGGAGGCTGGGAATCAGCCCCAGCATTTT

j_call: TRBJ2-1
d_call: TRBD2
v_call: TRBV28
clone_size: .
cdr3_aa: CVSSFPPTSGQNNEQFF
cdr3_nt: TGTGTCAGCAGTTTCCCGCCTACTAGCGGGCAGAACAATGAGCAGTTCTTC

j_call: TRBJ2-1
d_call: TRBD2
v_call: TRBV6-1
clone_size: many
cdr3_aa: CASSPPLAGGRYNEQFF
cdr3_nt: TGTGCCAGCAGCCCCCCCCTAGCGGGAGGGCGCTACAATGAGCAGTTCTTC

j_call: TRBJ1-2
d_call: TRBD1
v_call: TRBV27
clone_size: .
cdr3_aa: CASSPRTGILYGYTF
cdr3_nt: TGTGCCAGCAGTCCAAGGACAGGGATTCTCTATGGCTACACCTTC

j_call: TRBJ2-5
d_call: TRBD2
v_call: TRBV7-7
clone_size: .
cdr3_aa: CASSLAGTSGSETQYF
cdr3_nt: TGTGCTAGCAGCTTAGCGGGGACTAGCGGGAGTGAGACCCAGTACTTC

j_call: TRBJ1-1
d_call: .
v_call: TRBV7-9
clone_size: few
cdr3_aa: CASSRVGEGMNTEAFF
cdr3_nt: TGTGCCAGCAGCCGCGTGGGGGAAGGAATGAACACTGAAGCTTTCTTT

j_call: TRBJ1-2
d_call: TRBD1
v_call: TRBV19
clone_size: .
cdr3_aa: CASSTTGGGYGYTF
cdr3_nt: TGTGCCAGTAGTACGACAGGGGGCGGCTATGGCTACACCTTC

j_call: TRBJ2-7
d_call: .
v_call: TRBV3-1
clone_size: few
cdr3_aa: CASSQEAGGSSYEQYF
cdr3_nt: TGTGCCAGCAGCCAAGAAGCCGGGGGAAGCTCCTACGAGCAGTACTTC

j_call: TRBJ2-1
d_call: .
v_call: TRBV4-3
clone_size: few
cdr3_aa: CASSHLSYTHSSYNEQFF
cdr3_nt: TGCGCCAGCAGCCACCTCTCTTATACTCATAGCTCCTACAATGAGCAGTTCTTC

j_call: TRBJ2-1
d_call: .
v_call: TRBV12-3/TRBV12-4
clone_size: many
cdr3_aa: CASTFSGSSYNEQFF
cdr3_nt: TGTGCCAGCACCTTTAGCGGTAGCTCCTACAATGAGCAGTTCTTC

j_call: TRBJ2-2
d_call: .
v_call: TRBV20-1
clone_size: .
cdr3_aa: CSALLTGELFF
cdr3_nt: TGCAGTGCCCTACTTACCGGGGAGCTGTTTTTT

j_call: TRBJ2-6
d_call: .
v_call: TRBV9
clone_size: few
cdr3_aa: CASSPRGAGANVLTF
cdr3_nt: TGTGCCAGCAGCCCGAGGGGCGCTGGGGCCAACGTCCTGACTTTC

j_call: TRBJ2-1
d_call: .
v_call: TRBV24-1
clone_size: few
cdr3_aa: CATSDFTTSSYNEQFF
cdr3_nt: TGTGCCACCAGTGATTTTACCACGAGCTCCTACAATGAGCAGTTCTTC

j_call: TRBJ1-6
d_call: .
v_call: TRBV7-6
clone_size: few
cdr3_aa: CASSLVGEPLHF
cdr3_nt: TGTGCCAGCAGCTTAGTTGGTGAACCCCTCCACTTT

j_call: TRBJ2-1
d_call: .
v_call: TRBV5-5
clone_size: .
cdr3_aa: CASSLGVTGDEQFF
cdr3_nt: TGTGCCAGCAGCTTGGGAGTCACGGGGGATGAGCAGTTCTTC